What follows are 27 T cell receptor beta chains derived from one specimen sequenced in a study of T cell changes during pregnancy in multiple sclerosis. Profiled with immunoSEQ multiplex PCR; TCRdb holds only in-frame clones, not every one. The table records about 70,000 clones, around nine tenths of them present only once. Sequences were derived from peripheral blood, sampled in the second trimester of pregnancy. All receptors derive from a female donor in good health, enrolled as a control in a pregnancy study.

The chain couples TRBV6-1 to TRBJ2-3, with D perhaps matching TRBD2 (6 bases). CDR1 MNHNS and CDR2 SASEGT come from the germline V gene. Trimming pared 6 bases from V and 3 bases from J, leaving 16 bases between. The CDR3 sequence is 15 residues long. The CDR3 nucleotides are TGTGCCAGCAGGCGAGGACACGGAGGGACAGATACGCAGTATTTT. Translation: CASRRGHGGTDTQYF.

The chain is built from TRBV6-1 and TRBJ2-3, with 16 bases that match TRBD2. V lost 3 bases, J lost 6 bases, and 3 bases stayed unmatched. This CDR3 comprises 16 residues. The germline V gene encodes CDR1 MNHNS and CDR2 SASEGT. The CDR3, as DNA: TGTGCCAGCAGTGAGGGACTAGCGGGGGGGCTGGATACGCAGTATTTT. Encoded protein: CASSEGLAGGLDTQYF.

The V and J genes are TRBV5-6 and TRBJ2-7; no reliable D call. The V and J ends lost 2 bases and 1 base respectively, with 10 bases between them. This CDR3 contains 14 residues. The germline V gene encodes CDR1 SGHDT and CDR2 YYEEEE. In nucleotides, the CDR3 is TGTGCCAGCAGCTTTCAACGGTTTTCCTACGAGCAGTACTTC. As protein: CASSFQRFSYEQYF.

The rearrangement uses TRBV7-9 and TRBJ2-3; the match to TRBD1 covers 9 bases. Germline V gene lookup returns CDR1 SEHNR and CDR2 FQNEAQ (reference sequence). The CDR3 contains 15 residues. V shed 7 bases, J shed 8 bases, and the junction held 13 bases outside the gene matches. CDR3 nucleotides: TGTGCCAGCACCCCCCTGGGACAGGGTACACCTACGCAGTATTTT. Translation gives CASTPLGQGTPTQYF.

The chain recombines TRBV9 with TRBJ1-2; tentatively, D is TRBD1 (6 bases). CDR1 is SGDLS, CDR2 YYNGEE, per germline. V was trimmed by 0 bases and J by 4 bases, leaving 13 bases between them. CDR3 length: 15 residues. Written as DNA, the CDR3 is TGTGCCAGCAGCGTAGCCCTGACAGGCATCTATGGCTACACCTTC. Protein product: CASSVALTGIYGYTF.

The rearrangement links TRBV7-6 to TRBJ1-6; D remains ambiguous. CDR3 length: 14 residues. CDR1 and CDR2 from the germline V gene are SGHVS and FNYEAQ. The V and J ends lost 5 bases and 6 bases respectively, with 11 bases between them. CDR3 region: CASSLPNGNSPLHF. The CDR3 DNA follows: TGTGCCAGCAGCCTCCCCAACGGTAATTCACCCCTCCACTTT.

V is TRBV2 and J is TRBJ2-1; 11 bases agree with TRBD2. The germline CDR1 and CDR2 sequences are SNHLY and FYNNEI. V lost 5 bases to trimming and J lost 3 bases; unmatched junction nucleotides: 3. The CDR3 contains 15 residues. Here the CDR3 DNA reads TGTGCCAGCAGTCCCACTAGCGGGGGCTACAATGAGCAGTTCTTC. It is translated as CASSPTSGGYNEQFF.

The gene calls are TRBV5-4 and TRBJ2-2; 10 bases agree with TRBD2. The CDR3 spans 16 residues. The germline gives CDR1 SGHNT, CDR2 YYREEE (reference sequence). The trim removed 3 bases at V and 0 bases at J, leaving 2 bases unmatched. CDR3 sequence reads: CASSSLAGANTGELFF. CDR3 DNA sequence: TGTGCCAGCAGCTCTCTAGCGGGGGCGAACACCGGGGAGCTGTTTTTT.

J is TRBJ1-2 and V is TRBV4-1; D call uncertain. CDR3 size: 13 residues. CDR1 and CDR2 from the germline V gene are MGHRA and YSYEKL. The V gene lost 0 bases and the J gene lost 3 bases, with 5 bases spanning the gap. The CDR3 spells CASSQDGHYGYTF. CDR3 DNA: TGCGCCAGCAGCCAAGATGGGCACTATGGCTACACCTTC.

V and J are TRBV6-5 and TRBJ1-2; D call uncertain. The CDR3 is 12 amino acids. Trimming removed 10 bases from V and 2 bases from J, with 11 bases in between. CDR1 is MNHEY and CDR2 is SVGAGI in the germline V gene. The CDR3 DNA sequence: TGTGCCACCTACCGAGTAAACTATGGCTACACCTTC. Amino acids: CATYRVNYGYTF.

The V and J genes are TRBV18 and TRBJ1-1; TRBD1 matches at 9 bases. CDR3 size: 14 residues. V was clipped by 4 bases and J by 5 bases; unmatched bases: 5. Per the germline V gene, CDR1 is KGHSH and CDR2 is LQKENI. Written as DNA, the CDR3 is TGTGCCAGCTCACGAGGACAGGGGATAACTGAAGCTTTCTTT. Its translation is CASSRGQGITEAFF.

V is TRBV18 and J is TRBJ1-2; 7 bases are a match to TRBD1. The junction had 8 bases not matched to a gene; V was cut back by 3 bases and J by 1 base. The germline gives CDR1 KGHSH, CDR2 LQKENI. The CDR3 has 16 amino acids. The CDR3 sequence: CASSPRDSPFNYGYTF. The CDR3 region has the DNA TGTGCCAGCTCACCCCGGGACAGTCCCTTTAACTATGGCTACACCTTC.

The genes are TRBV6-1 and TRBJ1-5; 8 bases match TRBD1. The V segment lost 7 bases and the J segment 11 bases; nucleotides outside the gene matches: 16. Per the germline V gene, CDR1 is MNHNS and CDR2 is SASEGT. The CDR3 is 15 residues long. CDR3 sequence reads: CASNTRRGREEAQHF. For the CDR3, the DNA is TGTGCCAGCAACACCCGCAGGGGGCGGGAAGAAGCCCAGCATTTT.

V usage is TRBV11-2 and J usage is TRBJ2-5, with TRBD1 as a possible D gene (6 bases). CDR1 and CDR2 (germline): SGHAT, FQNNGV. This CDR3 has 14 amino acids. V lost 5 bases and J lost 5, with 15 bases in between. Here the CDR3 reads CASSPVKGVETQYF. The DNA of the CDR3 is TGTGCCAGCAGCCCCGTAAAGGGGGTGGAGACCCAGTACTTC.

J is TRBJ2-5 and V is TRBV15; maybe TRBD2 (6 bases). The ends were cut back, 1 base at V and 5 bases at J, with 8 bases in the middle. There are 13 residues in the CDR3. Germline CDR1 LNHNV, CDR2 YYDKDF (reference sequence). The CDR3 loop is CATSRASGETQYF. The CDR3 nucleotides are TGTGCCACCAGCAGAGCCAGCGGGGAGACCCAGTACTTC.

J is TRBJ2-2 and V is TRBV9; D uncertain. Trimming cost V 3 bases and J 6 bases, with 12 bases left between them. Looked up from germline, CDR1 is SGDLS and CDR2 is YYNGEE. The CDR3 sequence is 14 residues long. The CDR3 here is CASSAASSAGELFF. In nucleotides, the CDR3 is TGTGCCAGCAGCGCCGCATCATCGGCCGGGGAGCTGTTTTTT.

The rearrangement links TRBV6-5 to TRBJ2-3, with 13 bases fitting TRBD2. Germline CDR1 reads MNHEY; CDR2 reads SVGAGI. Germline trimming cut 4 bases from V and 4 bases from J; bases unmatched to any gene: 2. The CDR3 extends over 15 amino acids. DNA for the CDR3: TGTGCCAGCAGTTGGACTAGCGGGGGACCAGATACGCAGTATTTT. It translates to CASSWTSGGPDTQYF.

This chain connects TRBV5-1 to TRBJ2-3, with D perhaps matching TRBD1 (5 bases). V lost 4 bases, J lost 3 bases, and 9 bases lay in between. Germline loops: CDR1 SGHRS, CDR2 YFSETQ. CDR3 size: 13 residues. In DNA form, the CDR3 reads TGCGCCAGCAGCAGGACAAATACAGATACGCAGTATTTT. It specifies CASSRTNTDTQYF.

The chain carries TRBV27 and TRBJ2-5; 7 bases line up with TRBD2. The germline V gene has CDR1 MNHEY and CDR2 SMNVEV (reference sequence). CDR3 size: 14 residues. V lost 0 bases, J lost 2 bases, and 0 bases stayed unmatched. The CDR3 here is CASSLSGGQETQYF. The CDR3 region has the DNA TGTGCCAGCAGTTTATCCGGGGGGCAAGAGACCCAGTACTTC.

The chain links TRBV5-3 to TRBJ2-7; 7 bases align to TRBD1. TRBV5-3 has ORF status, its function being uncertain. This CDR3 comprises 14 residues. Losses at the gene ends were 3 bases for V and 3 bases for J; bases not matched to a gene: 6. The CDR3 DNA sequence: TGTGCCAGAAGCTCGATGGACAGGATCTACGAGCAGTACTTC. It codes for CARSSMDRIYEQYF.

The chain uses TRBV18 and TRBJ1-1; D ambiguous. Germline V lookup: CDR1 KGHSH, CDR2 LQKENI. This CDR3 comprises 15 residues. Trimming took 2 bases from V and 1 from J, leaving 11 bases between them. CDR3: CASSPSPGGNTEAFF. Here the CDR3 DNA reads TGTGCCAGCTCACCATCGCCCGGAGGGAACACTGAAGCTTTCTTT. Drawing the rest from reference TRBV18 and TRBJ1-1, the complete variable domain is NAGVMQNPRHLVRRRGQEARLRCSPMKGHSHVYWYRQLPEEGLKFMVYLQKENIIDESGMPKERFSAEFPKEGPSILRIQQVVRGDSAAYFCASSPSPGGNTEAFFGQGTRLTVV.

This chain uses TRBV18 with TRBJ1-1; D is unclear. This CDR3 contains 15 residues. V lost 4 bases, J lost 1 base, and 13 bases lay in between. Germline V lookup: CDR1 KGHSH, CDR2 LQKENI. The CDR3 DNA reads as TGTGCCAGCTCACTTCAGGAGGGTCCGAACACTGAAGCTTTCTTT. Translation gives CASSLQEGPNTEAFF.

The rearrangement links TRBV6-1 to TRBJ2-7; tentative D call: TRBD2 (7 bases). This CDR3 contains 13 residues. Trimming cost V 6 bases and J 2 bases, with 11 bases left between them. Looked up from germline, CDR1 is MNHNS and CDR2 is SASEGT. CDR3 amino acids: CASSRGGAYEQYF. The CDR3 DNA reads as TGTGCCAGCAGCCGAGGGGGGGCCTACGAGCAGTACTTC.

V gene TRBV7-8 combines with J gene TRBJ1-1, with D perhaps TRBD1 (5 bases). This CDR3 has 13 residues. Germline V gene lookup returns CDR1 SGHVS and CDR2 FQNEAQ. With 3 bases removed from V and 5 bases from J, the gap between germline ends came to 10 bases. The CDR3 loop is CASSLGGRTEAFF. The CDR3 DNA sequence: TGTGCCAGCAGCTTGGGGGGGAGGACTGAAGCTTTCTTT. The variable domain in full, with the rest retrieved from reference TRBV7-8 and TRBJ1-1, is GAGVSQSPRYKVAKRGQDVALRCDPISGHVSLFWYQQALGQGPEFLTYFQNEAQLDKSGLPSDRFFAERPEGSVSTLKIQRTQQEDSAVYLCASSLGGRTEAFFGQGTRLTVV.

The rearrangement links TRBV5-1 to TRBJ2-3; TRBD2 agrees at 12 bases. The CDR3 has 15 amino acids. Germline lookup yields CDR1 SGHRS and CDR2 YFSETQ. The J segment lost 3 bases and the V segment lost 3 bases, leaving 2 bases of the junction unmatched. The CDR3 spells CASSSSGGATDTQYF. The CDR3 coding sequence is TGCGCCAGCAGCTCTAGCGGGGGGGCGACAGATACGCAGTATTTT. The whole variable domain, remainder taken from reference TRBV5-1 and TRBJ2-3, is KAGVTQTPRYLIKTRGQQVTLSCSPISGHRSVSWYQQTPGQGLQFLFEYFSETQRNKGNFPGRFSGRQFSNSRSEMNVSTLELGDSALYLCASSSSGGATDTQYFGPGTRLTVL.

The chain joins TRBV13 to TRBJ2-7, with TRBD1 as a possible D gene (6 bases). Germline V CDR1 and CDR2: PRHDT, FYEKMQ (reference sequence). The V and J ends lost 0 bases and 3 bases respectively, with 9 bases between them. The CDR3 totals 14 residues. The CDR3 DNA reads TGTGCCAGCAGCTTAGGGGGGGCCGACTACGAGCAGTACTTC. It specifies CASSLGGADYEQYF.

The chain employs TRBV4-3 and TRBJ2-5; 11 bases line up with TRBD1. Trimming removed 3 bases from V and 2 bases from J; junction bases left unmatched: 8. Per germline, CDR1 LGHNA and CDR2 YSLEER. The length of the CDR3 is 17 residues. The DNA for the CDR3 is TGCGCCAGCAGCCAGAAACGGACAGGGGGCTGGCAAGAGACCCAGTACTTC. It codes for CASSQKRTGGWQETQYF.